Sequencing of this T cell receptor (beta chain) was carried out in a study of blood T cell repertoires in COVID-19. The overall study: Whether acute or convalescent, the COVID-19 samples came from the United States, Italy and Spain. Sources were T cells, B-cell-depleted T cells, or PBMCs; the material itself was cDNA or gDNA.

CDR3 size: 18 residues. CDR1 and CDR2 (germline): SGHTS, YDEGEE. After removal of 3 bases from V and 1 base from J, the junction contained 9 bases not matched to a gene. Everyone who took part was roughly 18 to 89 years old, and they came from fewer than 25 US areas. Authors' methods: Nucleated cell counts were estimated from reference gene primer amplification. The table came from immunoSEQ multiplex PCR; TCRdb's copy has only in-frame clones and leaves some out. The V and J calls and clone size are taken from that table; D and trimming were inferred from the DNA. Of 180,000 or so clones in the sample, 60% to 80% were seen once.

V is TRBV5-8 and J is TRBJ2-7; TRBD2 matches at 14 bases. The sample consisted of PBMCs or T cells enriched from blood (not recorded which). The receptor was derived from a man aged 55 to 70 who had been exposed to COVID-19. CDR3 amino acids: CASSSTGLAGVSSYEQYF. CDR3 nucleotides: TGTGCCAGCAGCTCGACGGGACTAGCGGGAGTATCATCCTACGAGCAGTACTTC. Filled out from reference TRBV5-8 and TRBJ2-7, the complete variable domain reads EAGVTQSPTHLIKTRGQQATLRCSPISGHTSVYWYQQALGLGLQFLLWYDEGEERNRGNFPPRFSGRQFPNYSSELNVNALELEDSALYLCASSSTGLAGVSSYEQYFGPGTRLTVT.